What follows are 21 T cell receptor beta chains derived from one specimen sequenced in a study of blood T cell repertoires in COVID-19. Using immunoSEQ multiplex PCR, the repertoire was profiled, and TCRdb retains in-frame clones only, with some absent. The repertoire consists of about 110,000 clones, with 70% to 90% occurring once and the leading ten covering around 3.4%. Sequenced material: peripheral blood. These receptors were collected from a man in his forties with acute or convalescent COVID-19.

The chain is built from TRBV5-1 and TRBJ1-2, with TRBD1 as a possible D gene (5 bases). Per the germline V gene, CDR1 is SGHRS and CDR2 is YFSETQ. V dropped 4 bases and J dropped 0 bases, with 19 bases sitting between them. There are 17 residues in the CDR3. Written as DNA, the CDR3 is TGCGCCAGCAGCCCGTATACAGGCTCAGTATCTAACTATGGCTACACCTTC. As protein: CASSPYTGSVSNYGYTF.

This chain links TRBV27 with TRBJ2-7; 15 bases are shared with TRBD2. Germline loops: CDR1 MNHEY, CDR2 SMNVEV (reference sequence). This CDR3 has 16 residues. The V segment lost 4 bases and the J segment 6 bases; nucleotides outside the gene matches: 7. The CDR3 DNA reads TGTGCCAGCAGTTCGGGACTAGCGGGGGGCCGGGGCGAGCAGTACTTC. Translating it yields CASSSGLAGGRGEQYF.

The chain joins TRBV6-5 to TRBJ2-2; weak D call: TRBD2 (7 bases). Germline V gives CDR1 MNHEY, CDR2 SVGAGI. Between the trimmed V and J ends, which lost 7 bases and 4 bases, there was a span of 13 bases. The length of the CDR3 is 14 residues. The CDR3 protein is CASNRRGGTGELFF. In DNA, the CDR3 is TGTGCCAGCAACCGGAGGGGGGGCACCGGGGAGCTGTTTTTT.

The V and J genes are TRBV6-1 and TRBJ2-3; tentative D call: TRBD1 (6 bases). CDR1 and CDR2 (germline): MNHNS, SASEGT. Deletions cut 2 bases from V and 5 bases from J, with 11 bases between. The CDR3 spans 14 residues. The CDR3 sequence: CASSELRGQDTQYF. The CDR3 bases are TGTGCCAGCAGTGAATTGAGGGGACAAGATACGCAGTATTTT.

This chain's CDR3 is CASSAQGISYEQYF. The CDR3 DNA sequence: TGTGCCAGCAGCGCACAGGGGATCTCCTACGAGCAGTACTTC. The chain links TRBV7-9 to TRBJ2-7; TRBD1 agrees at 7 bases. J lost 0 bases, V lost 5 bases, and 4 bases had no gene match. Germline lookup yields CDR1 SEHNR and CDR2 FQNEAQ (reference sequence). The CDR3 consists of 14 residues.

The genes are TRBV6-1 and TRBJ1-2; D is perhaps TRBD1 (6 bases). This CDR3 has 14 amino acids. In germline, CDR1 is MNHNS, CDR2 SASEGT. V shed 5 bases and J shed 1 base, with 11 bases lying between them. In DNA form, the CDR3 reads TGTGCCAGCAGTTCCCGGACAGTTAACTATGGCTACACCTTC. It is translated as CASSSRTVNYGYTF.

The chain combines TRBV7-2 with TRBJ2-3; 13 bases line up with TRBD2. V was pared by 5 bases and J by 4 bases, with 15 bases of the junction left unmatched. The germline V gene has CDR1 SGHTA and CDR2 FQGNSA. The CDR3 has 19 amino acids. The CDR3 protein is CASSAGLAGWILESDTQYF. In DNA form, the CDR3 reads TGTGCCAGCAGCGCGGGACTAGCGGGGTGGATCCTCGAGTCAGATACGCAGTATTTT. Looking up the rest from reference TRBV7-2 and TRBJ2-3 gives the full variable domain: GAGVSQSPSNKVTEKGKDVELRCDPISGHTALYWYRQSLGQGLEFLIYFQGNSAPDKSGLPSDRFSAERTGGSVSTLTIQRTQQEDSAVYLCASSAGLAGWILESDTQYFGPGTRLTVL.

The chain employs TRBV6-5 and TRBJ1-4; 7 bases are shared with TRBD1. CDR1 and CDR2 from the germline V gene are MNHEY and SVGAGI. This CDR3 comprises 14 residues. Trimming removed 6 bases from V and 7 bases from J; junction bases left unmatched: 8. The CDR3 sequence is CASREGASSEKLFF. In DNA form, the CDR3 reads TGTGCCAGCAGAGAGGGGGCGTCGAGTGAAAAACTGTTTTTT.

The rearrangement joins TRBV6-4 to TRBJ2-3; 12 nucleotides line up with TRBD2. Trimming removed 5 bases from V and 5 bases from J; junction bases left unmatched: 5. Germline CDR1 and CDR2: MRHNA and SNTAGT. The CDR3 runs to 15 residues. The CDR3, as DNA: TGTGCCAGCAGTCTAGCGGGGGGGACGGGAGATACGCAGTATTTT. This translates into CASSLAGGTGDTQYF.

The chain is built from TRBV10-3 and TRBJ2-1; 7 bases map to TRBD1. V dropped 4 bases and J dropped 6; count of bases not matched to a gene: 6. There are 14 residues in the CDR3. Germline V gene data show CDR1 as ENHRY and CDR2 as SYGVKD. CDR3: CAISAATGSNEQFF. CDR3 nucleotides: TGTGCCATCAGTGCGGCGACAGGGAGCAATGAGCAGTTCTTC.

The V gene is TRBV19, the J gene TRBJ2-1, with TRBD2 matching over 8 bases. V lost 6 bases to trimming and J lost 4 bases; unmatched junction nucleotides: 8. This CDR3 is 15 amino acids long. Germline V gene data show CDR1 as LNHDA and CDR2 as SQIVND (reference sequence). CDR3 sequence: CASSEGTRAYNEQFF. The DNA of the CDR3 is TGTGCCAGTAGCGAAGGGACTAGGGCGTACAATGAGCAGTTCTTC.

The chain joins TRBV29-1 to TRBJ2-5; 8 bases map to TRBD2. V shed 4 bases, J shed 1 base, and the junction held 14 bases outside the gene matches. From germline, CDR1 is SQVTM and CDR2 ANQGSEA. This CDR3 has 17 amino acids. The CDR3 here is CSVAPTGGRGAQETQYF. DNA for the CDR3: TGCAGCGTTGCCCCGACCGGTGGGCGGGGGGCCCAAGAGACCCAGTACTTC.

The V call is TRBV7-9, the J call TRBJ1-4; 7 bases match TRBD1. Trimming removed 5 bases from V and 5 bases from J; junction bases left unmatched: 11. This CDR3 region has 16 residues. In germline, CDR1 is SEHNR, CDR2 FQNEAQ (reference sequence). DNA for the CDR3: TGTGCCAGCAGCGCGGGACAGCTTTCCATAAATGAAAAACTGTTTTTT. The encoded protein is CASSAGQLSINEKLFF.

The chain recombines TRBV5-1 with TRBJ1-1; 12 bases agree with TRBD1. Germline V gives CDR1 SGHRS, CDR2 YFSETQ. This CDR3 region has 16 residues. After removal of 5 bases from V and 4 bases from J, the junction contained 9 bases not matched to a gene. For the CDR3, the DNA is TGCGCCAGCAGTATGGGACAGGGGGCCTGGAGCACTGAAGCTTTCTTT. This sequence encodes CASSMGQGAWSTEAFF.

V and J are TRBV7-9 and TRBJ2-1, with 9 bases aligning to TRBD2. V shed 4 bases, J shed 8 bases, and the junction held 9 bases outside the gene matches. This CDR3 is built from 15 residues. Germline V gives CDR1 SEHNR, CDR2 FQNEAQ (reference sequence). CDR3 amino acids: CASSSLAGARHEQFF. In DNA, the CDR3 is TGTGCCAGCAGCTCCTTAGCGGGGGCCCGCCATGAGCAGTTCTTC.

V gene TRBV9 combines with J gene TRBJ1-5; D possibly corresponds to TRBD1 (5 bases). Germline values: CDR1 SGDLS, CDR2 YYNGEE. Deletions cut 0 bases from V and 5 bases from J, with 9 bases between. The CDR3 sequence is 14 residues long. This chain's CDR3 is CASSVGGDHQPQHF. In DNA form, the CDR3 reads TGTGCCAGCAGCGTAGGCGGGGACCATCAGCCCCAGCATTTT.

The V call is TRBV20-1, the J call TRBJ2-3, with D tentatively TRBD2 (7 bases). Germline V gene data show CDR1 as DFQATT and CDR2 as SNEGSKA (reference sequence). The length of the CDR3 is 13 residues. The V and J ends lost 3 bases and 5 bases respectively, with 12 bases between them. The CDR3 nucleotides read TGCAGTGCTAGTAGGGGGGGGGAAGATACGCAGTATTTT. Translating it yields CSASRGGEDTQYF.

The chain combines TRBV11-2 with TRBJ2-7; no firm D call. The CDR3 is 11 residues long. The V and J ends lost 4 bases and 4 bases respectively, with 5 bases between them. CDR1 is SGHAT and CDR2 is FQNNGV in the germline V gene. CDR3 bases: TGTGCCAGCAGCTCCACTTACGAGCAGTACTTC. Protein: CASSSTYEQYF.

The chain joins TRBV10-1 to TRBJ1-2; 7 bases match TRBD1. V dropped 6 bases and J dropped 5; count of bases not matched to a gene: 6. The CDR3 extends over 13 amino acids. CDR1 and CDR2 (germline): WNHNN, SYGVQD (reference sequence). CDR3: CASSRDSYYGYTF. DNA for the CDR3: TGCGCCAGCAGCCGGGACAGTTATTATGGCTACACCTTC.

CDR3 sequence reads: CASSQDRGPSGTDTQYF. The CDR3 nucleotides are TGTGCCAGCAGCCAAGATCGCGGTCCCTCGGGCACAGATACGCAGTATTTT. This chain uses TRBV3-1 (or the pseudogene TRBV3-2) with TRBJ2-3; no clear D gene. The CDR3 sequence is 17 residues long. CDR1 is LGHDT and CDR2 is YNNKEL in the germline V gene (reference sequence). Trimming shortened V by 0 bases and J by 1 base, and 14 bases separated the two germline ends.

The chain couples TRBV3-1 (or the pseudogene TRBV3-2) to TRBJ2-1; D perhaps matches TRBD2 (6 bases). V was trimmed by 5 bases and J by 0 bases, leaving 14 bases between them. CDR1 and CDR2 (germline): LGHDT, YNNKEL (reference sequence). The CDR3 length is 16 residues. CDR3 sequence: CASSWGGTRSYNEQFF. DNA of the CDR3: TGTGCCAGCAGCTGGGGAGGTACTCGCTCCTACAATGAGCAGTTCTTC.